Given below is one TCR beta chain in context. RNA transcripts gave rise to amplified TCR beta CDR3 regions. The HTBI primer set was used in a first-round RT-PCR of the TCR CDR3. TCRdb passed the multiplex PCR reads through MiXCR, listing each CDR3 protein once. This sample has hundreds of thousands of distinct CDR3 sequences, with about 15% found just once. Trimming removed 6 bases from V and 3 bases from J; junction bases left unmatched: 8. The CDR3 is 14 residues long. Per germline, CDR1 MDHEN and CDR2 SYDVKM. These data belong to a study of T cells in Graves' hyperthyroidism and ophthalmopathy. Sequencing was performed on blood. The chain links TRBV28 to TRBJ2-7; 7 nucleotides line up with TRBD1. The origin of this receptor is a young woman with Graves' hyperthyroidism. The CDR3 nucleotides read TGTGCCAGCAGACGAGGACAGGCTATCTACGAGCAGTACTTC. This gives the protein CASRRGQAIYEQYF.